The clone carrying this TCR beta chain was seen only a few times. The antigen is undetermined. TCRdb itself ran the 5' RACE reads through MiXCR, one entry per CDR3 protein. The data hold about 660,000 distinct CDR3 sequences, with around 8.3% observed a single time. Deletions cut 8 bases from V and 7 bases from J, with 14 bases between. The germline V gene encodes CDR1 SQVTM and CDR2 ANQGSEA. This CDR3 is 11 amino acids long. This entry is derived from a study of identical twins. Study-wide results and caveats: Invariant populations such as MAIT and iNKT cells could partly muddle zero-insertion analyses. Fewer insertions were carried by abundant cord blood beta clonotypes, but none was seen in memory repertoires.

The data also belong to a second study, concerning yellow fever vaccine responses in identical twins.

The chain links TRBV29-1 to TRBJ1-1; D may be TRBD1 (5 bases). The sequence came from a woman between 18 and 30 years old in good health. Source material: PBMCs. The chain's CDR3 is CSMGDGLEAFF. CDR3 DNA sequence: TGCAGCATGGGGGACGGACTTGAAGCTTTCTTT.